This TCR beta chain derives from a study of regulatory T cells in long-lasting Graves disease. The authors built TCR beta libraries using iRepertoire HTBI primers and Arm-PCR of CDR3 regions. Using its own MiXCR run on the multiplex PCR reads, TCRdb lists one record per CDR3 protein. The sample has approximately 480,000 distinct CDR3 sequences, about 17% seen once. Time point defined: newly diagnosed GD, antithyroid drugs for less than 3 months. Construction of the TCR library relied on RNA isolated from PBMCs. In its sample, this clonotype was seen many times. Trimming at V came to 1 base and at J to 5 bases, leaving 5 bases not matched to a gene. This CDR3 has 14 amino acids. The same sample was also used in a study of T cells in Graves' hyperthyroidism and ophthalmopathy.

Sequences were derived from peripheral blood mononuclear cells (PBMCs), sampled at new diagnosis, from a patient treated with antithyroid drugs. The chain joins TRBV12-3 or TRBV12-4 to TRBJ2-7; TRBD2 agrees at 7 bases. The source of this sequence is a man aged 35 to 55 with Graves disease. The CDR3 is CASSLVGGRNEQYF. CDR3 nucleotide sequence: TGTGCCAGCAGTTTAGTGGGCGGGAGAAACGAGCAGTACTTC.